This T cell receptor (beta chain) emerged from a study of blood T cell repertoires in COVID-19. Study in general: Both acute and convalescent COVID-19 samples were obtained from the United States, Italy and Spain. Sources were T cells, B-cell-depleted T cells, or PBMCs; the material itself was cDNA or gDNA.

Germline CDR1 and CDR2: SNHLY and FYNNEI. The CDR3 extends over 14 amino acids. The V and J ends lost 8 bases and 2 bases, in that order; junction bases with no gene match: 5. Per the original methods: Amplification with reference gene primers provided the estimates of nucleated cell counts. Libraries were prepared by immunoSEQ multiplex PCR; TCRdb keeps only in-frame clonotypes and omits some of them. V and J calls and clone size come straight from that table; D and trimming were deduced from the DNA. The sample shows 200,000 to 250,000 clones, about 80% of them seen only once. What was sequenced was peripheral blood. The sequence was collected from a woman in her sixties with acute or convalescent COVID-19. The chain joins TRBV2 to TRBJ1-1; TRBD1 agrees at 10 bases. The CDR3 DNA reads TGTGCCAGCGGCCGGGACAGGGGTAACACTGAAGCTTTCTTT. This encodes CASGRDRGNTEAFF.